This T cell receptor beta chain was identified in a study of OX40 agonist ivuxolimab in advanced cancers. The overall study: All patients had ivuxolimab intravenously every 2 weeks at 0.01 to 10 mg/kg.

Data came from immunoSEQ multiplex PCR; TCRdb stores just in-frame clones and leaves some out. This table has 90,000 to 120,000 clones, approximately 90% appearing once. Regarding the study as a whole: Also showing low normalized T-cell clonal expansion were some of the nonresponders. Compared with CD4+, CD8+ T cells on average had more expanded clones.

On this clone: Its target is unknown.

This material consisted of CD4+ or CD8+ T cells sorted from blood, taken in a trial of the OX40 agonist ivuxolimab. The source is an adult with an advanced solid tumor such as melanoma, head and neck, liver or kidney cancer.

CDR3 in amino acids: CASSNFGRGQGRWETQYF. CDR3 bases: TGTGCCAGCAGCAATTTTGGGCGGGGACAGGGTAGGTGGGAGACCCAGTACTTC. The chain uses TRBV21-1 and TRBJ2-5; the DNA was not compared with TRBD1, the D call given in the table. TRBV21-1 is an annotated pseudogene. The CDR3 contains 18 residues.